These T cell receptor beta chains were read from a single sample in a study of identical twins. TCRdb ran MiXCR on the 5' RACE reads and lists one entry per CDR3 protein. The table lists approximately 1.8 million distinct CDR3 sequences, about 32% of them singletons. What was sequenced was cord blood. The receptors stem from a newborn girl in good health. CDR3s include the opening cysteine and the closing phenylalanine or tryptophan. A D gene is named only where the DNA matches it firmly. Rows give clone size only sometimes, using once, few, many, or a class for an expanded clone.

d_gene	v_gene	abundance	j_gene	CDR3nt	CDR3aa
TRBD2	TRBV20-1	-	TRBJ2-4	TGCAGTGCAAAGACTAGCGGGGGGATAGCCAAAAACATTCAGTACTTC	CSAKTSGGIAKNIQYF
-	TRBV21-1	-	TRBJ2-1	TGTGCCAGCAGCTTCCAGGGAGAGAGGGGAGAGACCCAGTTCTTC	CASSFQGERGETQFF
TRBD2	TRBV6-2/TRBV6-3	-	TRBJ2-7	TGTGCCAGCACTCGGCTAGCGGGGGGGCCTTACAATGAGCAGTACTTC	CASTRLAGGPYNEQYF
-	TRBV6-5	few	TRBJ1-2	TGTGCCAGCAGTTACTGCAGGAGAGGCTACACCTTC	CASSYCRRGYTF
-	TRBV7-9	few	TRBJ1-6	TGTGCCAGCAGCTCCCGAGGCAGCTCCTATAATTCACCCCTCCACTTT	CASSSRGSSYNSPLHF
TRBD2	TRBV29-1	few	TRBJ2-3	TGCAGCGTTGATTCGGGAGGTAGCACAGATACGCAGTATTTT	CSVDSGGSTDTQYF
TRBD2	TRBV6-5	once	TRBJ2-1	TGTGCCCGCAGTTACCGGGGTAGCGGGAGGGCCATGTACAATGAGCAGTTCTTC	CARSYRGSGRAMYNEQFF
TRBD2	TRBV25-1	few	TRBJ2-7	TGTGCCAGCAGTGAATGGACTAGCGGATACAATGAGCAGTACTTC	CASSEWTSGYNEQYF
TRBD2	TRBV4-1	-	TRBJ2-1	TGCGCCAGCAGCCACGGGACTAGCGGGAGTGCGTACAATGAGCAGTTCTTC	CASSHGTSGSAYNEQFF
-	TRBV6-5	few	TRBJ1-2	TGTGCCAGCAGTTACAGGGGGACCACAGTAGGCTACACCTTC	CASSYRGTTVGYTF
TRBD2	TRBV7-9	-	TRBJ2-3	TGTGCCAGCAGCTCTGCGGGGGGGCCGTCCTTTATAACAGATACGCAGTATTTT	CASSSAGGPSFITDTQYF
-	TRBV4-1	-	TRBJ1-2	TGCGCCAGCAGCCAATTCGCCGTAGGGGCTAACTATGGCTACACCTTC	CASSQFAVGANYGYTF
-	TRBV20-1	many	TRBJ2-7	TGCAGTGCTAGGGGCCCATCCTACGAGCAGTACTTC	CSARGPSYEQYF
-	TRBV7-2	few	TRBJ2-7	TGTGCCAGCAGCCCTAGGCCATTCCACGAGCAGTACTTC	CASSPRPFHEQYF
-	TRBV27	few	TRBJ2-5	TGTGCCAGCAAGGGAGGAGAGACCCAGTACTTC	CASKGGETQYF
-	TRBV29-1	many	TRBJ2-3	TGCAGCGTTGATCGGCTAGCGTACACAGATACGCAGTATTTT	CSVDRLAYTDTQYF
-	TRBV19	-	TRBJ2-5	TGTGCCAGTAGTAGAGGACATCAAGAGACCCAGTACTTC	CASSRGHQETQYF
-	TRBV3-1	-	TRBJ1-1	TGTGCCAGCAGCCAATCACACGGTGAAGCTTTCTTT	CASSQSHGEAFF
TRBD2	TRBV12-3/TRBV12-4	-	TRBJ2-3	TGTGCCAGCAGGGGGACTAGCGGGAGGGCCGATACGCAGTATTTT	CASRGTSGRADTQYF
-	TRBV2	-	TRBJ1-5	TGTGCCAGCAGTGGCATTTGGGATAACAATCAGCCCCAGCATTTT	CASSGIWDNNQPQHF
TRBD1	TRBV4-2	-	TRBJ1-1	TGTGCCAGCAGCCGGCGGACAGGGAACACTGAAGCTTTCTTT	CASSRRTGNTEAFF
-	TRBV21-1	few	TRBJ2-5	TGTGCCAGCAGCAATAGGGATGCAGAGACCCAGTACTTC	CASSNRDAETQYF
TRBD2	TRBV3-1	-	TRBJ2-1	TGTGCCAGCAGCCGACTAGCGGGAGCCCCCTACAATGAGCAGTTCTTC	CASSRLAGAPYNEQFF
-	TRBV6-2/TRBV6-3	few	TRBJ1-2	TGTGCCAGCAGTAACGGACAATTGGGCGGCTACACCTTC	CASSNGQLGGYTF
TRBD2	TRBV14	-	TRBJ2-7	TGTGCCAGCACGACCGGGACTAGCATTTACAATGAGCAGTACTTC	CASTTGTSIYNEQYF
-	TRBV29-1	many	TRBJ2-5	TGCAGCGTTGAAGGGGGCAGCCAAGAGACCCAGTACTTC	CSVEGGSQETQYF
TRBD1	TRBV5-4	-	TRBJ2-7	TGTGCCAGCAGCGATGACAGGGGAGGTAGAGGCTACGAGCAGTACTTC	CASSDDRGGRGYEQYF
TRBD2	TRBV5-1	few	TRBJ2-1	TGCGCCAGCAGCCAGTCAGCGGGAGGAACCTACAATGAGCAGTTCTTC	CASSQSAGGTYNEQFF
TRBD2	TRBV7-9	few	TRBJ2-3	TGTGCCAGCAGCTTAGTAAAGGGCTACAGCGGGAGGGCCTCAGATACGCAGTATTTT	CASSLVKGYSGRASDTQYF
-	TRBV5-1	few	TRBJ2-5	TGCGCCAGCAGCCCGCCCGCCTCCTTGGGGGAGACCCAGTACTTC	CASSPPASLGETQYF
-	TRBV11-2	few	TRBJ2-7	TGTGCCAGCAGCTTAGTAAGAGGGACTTCCTACGAGCAGTACTTC	CASSLVRGTSYEQYF
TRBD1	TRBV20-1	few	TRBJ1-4	TGCAGTGCGGATCGACAGGGGGCAGGGGAAAAACTGTTTTTT	CSADRQGAGEKLFF
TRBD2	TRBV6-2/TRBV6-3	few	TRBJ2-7	TGTGCCAGCAGTTACCCCCTGACTACGCCTAGCGGGGGCTCTTCCTACTACGAGCAGTACTTC	CASSYPLTTPSGGSSYYEQYF
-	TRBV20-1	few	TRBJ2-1	TGCAGTGCTAGGACCTTGGGGGTCTGGATGGGTGAGCAGTTCTTC	CSARTLGVWMGEQFF
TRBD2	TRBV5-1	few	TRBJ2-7	TGCGCCAGCAGCTTGTATCTACTAGCGGGGACGCCACACCAGCAGTACTTC	CASSLYLLAGTPHQQYF
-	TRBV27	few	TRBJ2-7	TGTGCCAGCAGTTTAACTAGCTTGAGGAGCGAGCAGTACTTC	CASSLTSLRSEQYF